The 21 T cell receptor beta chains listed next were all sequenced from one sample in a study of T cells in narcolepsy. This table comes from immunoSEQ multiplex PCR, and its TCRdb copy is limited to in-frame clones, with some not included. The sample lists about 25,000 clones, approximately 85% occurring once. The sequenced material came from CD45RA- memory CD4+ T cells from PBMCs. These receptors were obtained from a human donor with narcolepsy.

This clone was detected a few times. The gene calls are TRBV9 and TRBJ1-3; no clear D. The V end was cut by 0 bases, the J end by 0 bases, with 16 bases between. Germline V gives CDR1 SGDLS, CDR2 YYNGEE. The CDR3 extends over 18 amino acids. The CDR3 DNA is TGTGCCAGCAGCGTAGTTCCGTTCCACTCTCTCTCTGGAAACACCATATATTTT. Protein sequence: CASSVVPFHSLSGNTIYF.

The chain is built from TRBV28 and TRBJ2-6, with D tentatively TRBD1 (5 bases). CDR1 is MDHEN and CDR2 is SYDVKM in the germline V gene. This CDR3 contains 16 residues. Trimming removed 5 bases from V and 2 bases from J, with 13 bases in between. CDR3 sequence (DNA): TGTGCCAGCAGTCAAAACAGGTTCCCTGGGGCCAACGTCCTGACTTTC. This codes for CASSQNRFPGANVLTF.

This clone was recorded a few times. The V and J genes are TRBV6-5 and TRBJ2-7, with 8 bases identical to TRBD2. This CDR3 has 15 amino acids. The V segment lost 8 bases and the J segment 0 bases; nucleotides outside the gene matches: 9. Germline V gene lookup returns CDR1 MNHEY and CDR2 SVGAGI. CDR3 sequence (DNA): TGTGCCAGCGCTCGGGGCGGGAGGTCCTCCTACGAGCAGTACTTC. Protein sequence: CASARGGRSSYEQYF.

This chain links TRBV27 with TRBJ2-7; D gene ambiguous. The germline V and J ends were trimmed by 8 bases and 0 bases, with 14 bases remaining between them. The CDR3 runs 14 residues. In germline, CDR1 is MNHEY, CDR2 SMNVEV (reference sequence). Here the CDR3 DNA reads TGTGCCAGCGCAGGAACCTTAAGCTCCTACGAGCAGTACTTC. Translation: CASAGTLSSYEQYF.

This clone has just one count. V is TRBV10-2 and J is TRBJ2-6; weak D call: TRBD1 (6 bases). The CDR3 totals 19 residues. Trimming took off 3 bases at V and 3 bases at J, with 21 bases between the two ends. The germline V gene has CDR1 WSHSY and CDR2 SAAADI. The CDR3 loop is CASSESQGGRGGGANVLTF. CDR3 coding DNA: TGCGCCAGCAGTGAATCCCAGGGTGGTAGAGGGGGTGGGGCCAACGTCCTGACTTTC.

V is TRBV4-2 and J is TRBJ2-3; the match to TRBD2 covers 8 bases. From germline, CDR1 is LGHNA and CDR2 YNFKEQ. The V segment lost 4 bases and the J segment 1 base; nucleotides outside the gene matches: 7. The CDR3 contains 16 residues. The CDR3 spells CASSPTGLEGTDTQYF. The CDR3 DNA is TGTGCCAGCAGCCCGACGGGACTAGAGGGCACAGATACGCAGTATTTT.

CDR3 protein: CATSIDHQPQHF. CDR3 in DNA: TGTGCCACCAGCATTGACCATCAGCCCCAGCATTTT. J is TRBJ1-5 and V is TRBV15, with no clear D. Germline CDR1 LNHNV, CDR2 YYDKDF (reference sequence). With 4 bases removed from V and 5 bases from J, the gap between germline ends came to 6 bases. The CDR3 contains 12 residues.

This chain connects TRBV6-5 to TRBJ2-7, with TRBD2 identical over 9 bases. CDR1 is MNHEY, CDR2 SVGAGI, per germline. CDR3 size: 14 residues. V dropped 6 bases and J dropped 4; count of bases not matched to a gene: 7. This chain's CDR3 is CASRTGTSFYEQYF. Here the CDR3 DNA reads TGTGCCAGCAGGACCGGGACTAGCTTTTACGAGCAGTACTTC.

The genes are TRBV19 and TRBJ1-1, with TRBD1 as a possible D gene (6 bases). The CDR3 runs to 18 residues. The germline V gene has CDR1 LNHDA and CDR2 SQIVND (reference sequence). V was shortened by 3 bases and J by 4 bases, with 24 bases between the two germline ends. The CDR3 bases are TGTGCCAGTAGTATTCAACCGGGACATAGAACCGCACCCACTGAAGCTTTCTTT. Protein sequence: CASSIQPGHRTAPTEAFF.

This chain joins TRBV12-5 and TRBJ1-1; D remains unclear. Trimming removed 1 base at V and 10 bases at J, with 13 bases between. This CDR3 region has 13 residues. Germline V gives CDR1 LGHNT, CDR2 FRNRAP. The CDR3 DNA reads TGTGCTAGTGGTTTGGACGCAGTCAGAGCAGCTTTCTTT. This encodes CASGLDAVRAAFF.

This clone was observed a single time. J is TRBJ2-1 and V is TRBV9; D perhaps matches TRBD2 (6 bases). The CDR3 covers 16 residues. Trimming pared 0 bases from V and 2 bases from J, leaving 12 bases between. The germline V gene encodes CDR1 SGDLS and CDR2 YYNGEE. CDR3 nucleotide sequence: TGTGCCAGCAGCGTAGGAGGTGGGGGGACCTACAATGAGCAGTTCTTC. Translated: CASSVGGGGTYNEQFF.

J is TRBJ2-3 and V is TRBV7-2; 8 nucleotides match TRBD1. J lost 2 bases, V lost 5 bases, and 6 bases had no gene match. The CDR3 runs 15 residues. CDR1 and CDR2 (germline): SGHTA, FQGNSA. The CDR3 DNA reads TGTGCCAGCAGCGCCGGGACAGGCTTCACAGATACGCAGTATTTT. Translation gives CASSAGTGFTDTQYF.

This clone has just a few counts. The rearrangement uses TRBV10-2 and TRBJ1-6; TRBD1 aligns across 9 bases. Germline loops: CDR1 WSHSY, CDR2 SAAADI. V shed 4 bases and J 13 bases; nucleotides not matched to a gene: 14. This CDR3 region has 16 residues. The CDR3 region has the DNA TGCGCCAGCAGTGCCCCCAGATGGGACAGGGATCCCCCCCTCCACTTT. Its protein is CASSAPRWDRDPPLHF.

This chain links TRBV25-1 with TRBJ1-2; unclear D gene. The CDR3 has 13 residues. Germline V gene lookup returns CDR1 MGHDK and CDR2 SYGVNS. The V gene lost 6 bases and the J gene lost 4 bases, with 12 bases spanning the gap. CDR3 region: CASRREDSYGYTF. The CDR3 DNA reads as TGTGCCAGCAGACGAGAGGATAGCTATGGCTACACCTTC.

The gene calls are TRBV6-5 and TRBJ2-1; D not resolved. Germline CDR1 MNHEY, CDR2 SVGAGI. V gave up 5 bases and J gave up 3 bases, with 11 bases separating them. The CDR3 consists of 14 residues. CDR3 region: CASSNGPYYNEQFF. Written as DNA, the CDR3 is TGTGCCAGCAGTAACGGACCATACTACAATGAGCAGTTCTTC.

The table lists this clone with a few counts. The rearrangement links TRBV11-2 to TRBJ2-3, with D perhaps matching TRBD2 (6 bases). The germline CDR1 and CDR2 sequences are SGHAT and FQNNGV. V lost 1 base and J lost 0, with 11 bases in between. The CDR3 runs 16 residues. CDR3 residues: CASSLGGVPSTDTQYF. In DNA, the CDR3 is TGTGCCAGCAGCTTAGGGGGGGTTCCTAGCACAGATACGCAGTATTTT.

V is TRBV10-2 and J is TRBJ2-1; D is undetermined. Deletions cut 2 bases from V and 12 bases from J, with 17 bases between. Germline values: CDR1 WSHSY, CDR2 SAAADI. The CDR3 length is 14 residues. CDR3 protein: CASSESQSTRSQFF. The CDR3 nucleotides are TGCGCCAGCAGTGAGAGTCAATCAACGCGTTCGCAGTTCTTC.

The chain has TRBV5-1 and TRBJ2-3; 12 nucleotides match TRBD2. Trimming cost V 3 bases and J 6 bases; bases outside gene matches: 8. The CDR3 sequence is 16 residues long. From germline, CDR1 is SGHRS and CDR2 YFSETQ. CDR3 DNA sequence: TGCGCCAGCAGCTGGGCGACTAGCGGGAGTGTGGATACGCAGTATTTT. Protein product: CASSWATSGSVDTQYF.

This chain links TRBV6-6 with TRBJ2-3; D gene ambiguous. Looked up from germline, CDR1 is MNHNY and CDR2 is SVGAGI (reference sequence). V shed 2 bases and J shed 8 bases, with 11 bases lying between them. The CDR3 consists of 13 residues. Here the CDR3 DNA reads TGTGCCAGCAGTTACAGCCTTCCGGGTACGCAGTATTTT. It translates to CASSYSLPGTQYF.

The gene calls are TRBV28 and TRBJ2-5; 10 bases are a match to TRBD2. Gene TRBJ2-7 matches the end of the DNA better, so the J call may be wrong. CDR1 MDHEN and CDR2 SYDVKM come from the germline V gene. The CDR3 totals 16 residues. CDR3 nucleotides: TGTGCCAGCGGACTTTACACAGGGACTAGCGTTTACGAGCAGTACTTC. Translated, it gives CASGLYTGTSVYEQYF.

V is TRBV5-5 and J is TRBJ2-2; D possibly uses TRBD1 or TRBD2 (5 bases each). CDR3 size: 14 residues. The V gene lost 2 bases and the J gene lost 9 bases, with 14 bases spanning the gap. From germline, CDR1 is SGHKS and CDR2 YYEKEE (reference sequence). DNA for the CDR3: TGTGCCAGCAGCTTCCGGGACGTACTCCGGGAGCTGTTTTTT. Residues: CASSFRDVLRELFF.